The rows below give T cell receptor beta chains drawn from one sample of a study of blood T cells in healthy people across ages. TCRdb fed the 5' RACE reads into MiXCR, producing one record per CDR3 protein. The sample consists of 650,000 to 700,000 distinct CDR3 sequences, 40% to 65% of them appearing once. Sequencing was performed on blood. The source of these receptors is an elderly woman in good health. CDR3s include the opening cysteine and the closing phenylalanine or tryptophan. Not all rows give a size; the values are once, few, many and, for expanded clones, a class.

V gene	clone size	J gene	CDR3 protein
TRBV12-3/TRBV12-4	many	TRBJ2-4	CASSLVVTKNIQYF
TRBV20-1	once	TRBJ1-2	CSASRRVEGYTF
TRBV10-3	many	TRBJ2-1	CAISTNNEQFF
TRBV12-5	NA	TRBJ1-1	CASGLGGTEAFF
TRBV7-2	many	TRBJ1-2	CASSLESLYGYTF
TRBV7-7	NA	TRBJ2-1	CASSVGTSGDSSYNEQFF
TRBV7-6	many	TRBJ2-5	CASSFESRGETQYF
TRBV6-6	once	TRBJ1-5	CASSYPEEHQPQHF
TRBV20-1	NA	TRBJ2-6	CSASGDAGANVLTF
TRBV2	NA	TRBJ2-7	CASSDYGGPGGEQYF
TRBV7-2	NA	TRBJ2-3	CASRERLAGTDTQYF
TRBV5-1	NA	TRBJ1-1	CASSFGASTEAFF
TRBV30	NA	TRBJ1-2	CAWSYGRTNYGYTF
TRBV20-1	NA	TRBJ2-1	CSARPGGWGPAYNEQFF
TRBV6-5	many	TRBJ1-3	CASSYSGGGSGNTIYF
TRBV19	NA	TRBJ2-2	CASSMTEAGELFF
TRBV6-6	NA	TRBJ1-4	CASSPFAGTGRSEKLFF
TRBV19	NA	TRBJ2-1	CASSGRLAGNEQFF
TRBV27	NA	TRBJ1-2	CASSWSGQGTYGYTF
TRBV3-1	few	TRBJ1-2	CASSIPDRTSGYTF
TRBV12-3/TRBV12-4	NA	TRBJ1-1	CASSLSSWNTEAFF
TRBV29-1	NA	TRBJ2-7	CSVADKKLYEQYF
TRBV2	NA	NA	CASRETSSTTQYF
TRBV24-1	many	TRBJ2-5	CATSDSGRDPSGTQYF